This TCR beta chain was recorded in a study of blood T cells in healthy people across ages. Whole-study context: About one barcoded beta molecule was captured per two T cells (by template switching). Study-wide points: There was no known CMV status for donors, so expanded clonotype changes were possibly confounded. Correlation between TCR beta diversity and naive T cell percentage was strong.

This clonotype was picked up a small number of times. Its antigen remains unidentified. CDR3 length: 15 residues. Germline loops: CDR1 SGHRS, CDR2 YFSETQ. Deletions cut 2 bases from V and 1 base from J, with 12 bases between. Total RNA amounts of at least 5 micrograms were extracted per sample. Alongside a J-beta primer mix, a sample-barcoded 5' primer served in a second PCR lasting about 6 to 12 cycles. Via MiXCR, TCRdb re-called the 5' RACE reads, giving one row per CDR3 protein. Altogether about 1.1 million distinct CDR3 sequences are present, approximately 38% being singletons, with the ten largest covering around 13%.

This TCR came from a man aged 18 to 29 in good health. The sample taken for sequencing was blood. The J gene is TRBJ1-1, the V gene TRBV5-1; tentative D call: TRBD1 (5 bases). The CDR3 here is CASSLGETQNTEAFF. CDR3 sequence (DNA): TGCGCCAGCAGCTTAGGGGAGACCCAGAACACTGAAGCTTTCTTT.